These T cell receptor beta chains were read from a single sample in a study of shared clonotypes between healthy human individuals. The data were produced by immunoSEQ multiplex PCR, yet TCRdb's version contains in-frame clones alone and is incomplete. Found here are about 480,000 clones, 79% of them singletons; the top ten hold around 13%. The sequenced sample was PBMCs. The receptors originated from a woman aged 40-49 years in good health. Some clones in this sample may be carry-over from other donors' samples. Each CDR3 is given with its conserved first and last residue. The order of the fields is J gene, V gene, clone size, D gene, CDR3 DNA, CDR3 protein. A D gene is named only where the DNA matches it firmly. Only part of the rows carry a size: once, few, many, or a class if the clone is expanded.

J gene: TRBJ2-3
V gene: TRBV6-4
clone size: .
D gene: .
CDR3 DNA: TGTGCCAGCAGTGAAGGTGCGGGCATGCACGCAGTTACGCAGTATTTT
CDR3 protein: CASSEGAGMHAVTQYF

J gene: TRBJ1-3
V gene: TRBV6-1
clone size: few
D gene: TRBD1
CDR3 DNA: TGTGCCAGCAGTGACTTTTTGACAGGGGGATTTGGAAACACCATATATTTT
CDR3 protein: CASSDFLTGGFGNTIYF

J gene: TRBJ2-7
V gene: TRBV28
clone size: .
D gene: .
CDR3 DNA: TGTGCCAGCAGTCTGGCAGGGTACGAGCAGTACTTC
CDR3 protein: CASSLAGYEQYF

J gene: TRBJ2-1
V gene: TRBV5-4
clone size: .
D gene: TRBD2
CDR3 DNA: TGTGCCAGCAGCTTGGGGACTAGGGATGCCAATGAGCAGTTCTTC
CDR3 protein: CASSLGTRDANEQFF

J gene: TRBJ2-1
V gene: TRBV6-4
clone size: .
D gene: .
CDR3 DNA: TGTGCCAGCAGCTCCGGGCAGAACAATGAGCAGTTCTTC
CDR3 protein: CASSSGQNNEQFF

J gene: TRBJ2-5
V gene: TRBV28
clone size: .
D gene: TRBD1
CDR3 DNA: TGTGCCAGCAGCAGGACAGGACAAAAAAAGACCCAGTACTTC
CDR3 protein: CASSRTGQKKTQYF

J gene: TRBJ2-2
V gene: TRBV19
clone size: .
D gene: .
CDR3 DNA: TGTGCCAGCTCGGGACAAAGGGACACCGGGGAGCTGTTTTTT
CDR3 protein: CASSGQRDTGELFF

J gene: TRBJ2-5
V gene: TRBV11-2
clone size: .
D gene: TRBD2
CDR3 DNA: TGTGCCAGCAGCCCTAGCGGGAGGGCCCAGTTGGCCCAGTACTTC
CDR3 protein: CASSPSGRAQLAQYF

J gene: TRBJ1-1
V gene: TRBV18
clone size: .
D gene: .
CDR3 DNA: TGTGCCAGCTCACCGGGGAGACTAGAAGCTTTCTTT
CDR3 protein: CASSPGRLEAFF

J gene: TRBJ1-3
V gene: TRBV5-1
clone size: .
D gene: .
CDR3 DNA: TGCGCCAGCAGCAATGTTTGGGGGCAGGGAAACACCATATATTTT
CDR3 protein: CASSNVWGQGNTIYF

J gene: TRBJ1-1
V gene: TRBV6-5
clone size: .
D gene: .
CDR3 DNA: TGTGCCAGCAGACCACCCCGGGGGGAAGGGACTGAAGCTTTCTTT
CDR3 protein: CASRPPRGEGTEAFF

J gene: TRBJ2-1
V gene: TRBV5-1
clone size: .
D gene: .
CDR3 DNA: TGCGCCAGCAGCTTGACCCCCTACAATGAGCAGTTCTTC
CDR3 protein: CASSLTPYNEQFF

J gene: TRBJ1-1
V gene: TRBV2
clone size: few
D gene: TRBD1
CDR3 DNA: TGTGCCACCACAGGGGGACCGAACACTGAAGCTTTCTTT
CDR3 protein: CATTGGPNTEAFF

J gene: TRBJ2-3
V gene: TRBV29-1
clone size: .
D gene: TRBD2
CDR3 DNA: TGCAGCGTGACTAGCGGCTTTGTTGATACGCAGTATTTT
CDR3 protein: CSVTSGFVDTQYF

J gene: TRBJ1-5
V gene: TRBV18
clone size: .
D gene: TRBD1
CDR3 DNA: TGTGCCAGCTCCCCGGGACAGTCGAATCAGCCCCAGCATTTT
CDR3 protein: CASSPGQSNQPQHF

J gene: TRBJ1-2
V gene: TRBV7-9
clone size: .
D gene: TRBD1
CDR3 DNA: TGTGCCAGCAGCTTCCGGGACAGGCCCTATGGCTACACCTTC
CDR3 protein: CASSFRDRPYGYTF

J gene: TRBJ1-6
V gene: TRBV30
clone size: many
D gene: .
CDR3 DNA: TGTGCCTGGCAGGTGGGGACCGAGAATTCACCCCTCCACTTT
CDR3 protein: CAWQVGTENSPLHF

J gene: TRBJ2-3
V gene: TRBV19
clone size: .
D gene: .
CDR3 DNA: TGTGCCAGTAGTCGCGAGAGGGACTTTGAGGGTACGCAGTATTTT
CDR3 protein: CASSRERDFEGTQYF

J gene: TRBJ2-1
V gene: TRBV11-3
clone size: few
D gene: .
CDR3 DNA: TGTGCCAGCAGCCCCCCCGACAGACGTAATGAGCAGTTCTTC
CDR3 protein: CASSPPDRRNEQFF

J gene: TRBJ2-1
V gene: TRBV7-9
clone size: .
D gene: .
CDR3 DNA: TGTGCCAGCAGCTTACTCCCGGGGGCAGGCTCCTACAATGAGCAGTTCTTC
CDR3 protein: CASSLLPGAGSYNEQFF

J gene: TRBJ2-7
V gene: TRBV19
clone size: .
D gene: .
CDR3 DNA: TGTGCCAGTAGTATGCTCGGTAACTCCTACGAGCAGTACTTC
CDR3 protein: CASSMLGNSYEQYF

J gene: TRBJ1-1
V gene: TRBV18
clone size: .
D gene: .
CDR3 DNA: TGTGCCAGCTCTCCTGACAGCGACACTGAAGCTTTCTTT
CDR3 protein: CASSPDSDTEAFF

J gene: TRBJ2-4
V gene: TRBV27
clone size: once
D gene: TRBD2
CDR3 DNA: TGTGCCAGCTCGGGAGGGTCGGGGAACATTCAGTACTTC
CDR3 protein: CASSGGSGNIQYF

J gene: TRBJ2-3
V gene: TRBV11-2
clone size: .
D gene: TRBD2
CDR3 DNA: TGTGCCAGCAGCTGGGGGACTAGCGGGGGCCCGGATACGCAGTATTTT
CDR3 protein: CASSWGTSGGPDTQYF

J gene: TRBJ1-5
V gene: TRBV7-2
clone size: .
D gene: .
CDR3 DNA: TGTGCCAGCAGCCCTAACTGGAGCAATCAGCCCCAGCATTTT
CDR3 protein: CASSPNWSNQPQHF

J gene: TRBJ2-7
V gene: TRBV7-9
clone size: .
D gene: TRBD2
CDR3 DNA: TGTGCCAGCAGCTTAGTGAGTAGCGGGAGCCCCGAGCAGTACTTC
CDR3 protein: CASSLVSSGSPEQYF

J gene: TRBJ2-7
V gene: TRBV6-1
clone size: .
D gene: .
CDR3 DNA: TGTGCCAGCAGTGAAAACACAGGCGCCCTCGAGCAGTACTTC
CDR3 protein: CASSENTGALEQYF

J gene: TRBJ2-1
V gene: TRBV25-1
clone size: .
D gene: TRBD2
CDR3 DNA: TGTGCCAGCTTACTAGCGGGAGACCACAATGAGCAGTTCTTC
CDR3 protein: CASLLAGDHNEQFF

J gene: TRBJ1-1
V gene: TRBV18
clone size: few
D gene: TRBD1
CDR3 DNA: TGTGCCAGCTCACCGTCGGGACAGGGGAAGACTGAAGCTTTCTTT
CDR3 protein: CASSPSGQGKTEAFF

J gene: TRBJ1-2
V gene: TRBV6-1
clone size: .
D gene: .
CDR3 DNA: TGTGCCAGCAGTGAATACTCCAACTATGGCTACACCTTC
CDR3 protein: CASSEYSNYGYTF

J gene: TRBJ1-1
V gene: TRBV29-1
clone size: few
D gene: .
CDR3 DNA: TGCAGCGTTGAGGACCGGGTTCGGGAAGCTTTCTTT
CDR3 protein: CSVEDRVREAFF

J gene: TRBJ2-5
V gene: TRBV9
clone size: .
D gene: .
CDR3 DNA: TGTGCCAGCAGCGTAGGCCGAGCGACAGCTCCCCAAGAGACCCAGTACTTC
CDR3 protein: CASSVGRATAPQETQYF

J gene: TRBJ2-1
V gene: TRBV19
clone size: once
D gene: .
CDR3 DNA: TGTGCCAGTAGTATAGACTCGCCCAATGAGCAGTTCTTC
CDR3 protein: CASSIDSPNEQFF

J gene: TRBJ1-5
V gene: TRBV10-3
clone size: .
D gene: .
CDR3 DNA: TGTGCCATCAGTGAGGGAAGTGGGGGGATGCAGCCCCAGCATTTT
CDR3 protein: CAISEGSGGMQPQHF

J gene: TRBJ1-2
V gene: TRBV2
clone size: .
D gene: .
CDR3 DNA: TGTGCCAGCAGACAGGGCGGGTCGAGCTATGGCTACACCTTC
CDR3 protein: CASRQGGSSYGYTF

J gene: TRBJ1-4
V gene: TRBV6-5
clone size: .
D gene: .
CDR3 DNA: TGTGCGTTTGCAACTAATGAAAAACTGTTTTTT
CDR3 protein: CAFATNEKLFF

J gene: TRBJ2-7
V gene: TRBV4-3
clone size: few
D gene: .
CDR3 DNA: TGCGCCAGCAGCCAAGGGCTGGGATCCTACGAGCAGTACTTC
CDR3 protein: CASSQGLGSYEQYF

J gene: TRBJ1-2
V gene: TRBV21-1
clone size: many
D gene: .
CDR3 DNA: TGTGCCAGCAGCAAGTTTATTAATGGCTACACCTTC
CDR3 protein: CASSKFINGYTF

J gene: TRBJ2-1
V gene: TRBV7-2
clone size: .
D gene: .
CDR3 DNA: TGTGCCAGCAGCCCGGGACTCGTCAATGAGCAGTTCTTC
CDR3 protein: CASSPGLVNEQFF

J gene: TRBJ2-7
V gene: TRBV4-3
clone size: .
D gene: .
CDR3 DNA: TGCGCCAGCAGCCAACACGAACTTGAATACGAGCAGTACTTC
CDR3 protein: CASSQHELEYEQYF

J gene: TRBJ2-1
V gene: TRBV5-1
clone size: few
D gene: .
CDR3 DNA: TGCGCCAGCAGCTCGATCCCAGCGGATATCTCCTACAATGAGCAGTTCTTC
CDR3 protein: CASSSIPADISYNEQFF

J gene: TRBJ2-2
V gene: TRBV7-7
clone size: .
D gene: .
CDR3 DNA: TGTGCTAGCAGCCCCAGGGCGGTTGGGGGCTCCACCGGGGAGCTGTTTTTT
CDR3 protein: CASSPRAVGGSTGELFF

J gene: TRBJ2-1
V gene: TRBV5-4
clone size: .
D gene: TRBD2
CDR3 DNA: TGTGCCAGCAGCTCCGGGACTAGCGGGAGGGCCGGTGAGCAGTTCTTC
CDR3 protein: CASSSGTSGRAGEQFF

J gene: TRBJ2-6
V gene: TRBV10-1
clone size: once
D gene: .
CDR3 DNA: TGCGCCAGCAGTGAGTCAGGGACCGGGGCCAACGTCCTGACTTTC
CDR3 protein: CASSESGTGANVLTF

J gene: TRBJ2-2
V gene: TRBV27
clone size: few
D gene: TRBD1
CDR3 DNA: TGTGCCAGCAGGTCAACTAGGACAGGGGACACCGGGGAGCTGTTTTTT
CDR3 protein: CASRSTRTGDTGELFF

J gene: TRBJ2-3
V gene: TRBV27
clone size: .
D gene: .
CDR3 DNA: TGTGCCAGCAGTCGAGCCGGAGTTCGGCTCACAGATACGCAGTATTTT
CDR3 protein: CASSRAGVRLTDTQYF

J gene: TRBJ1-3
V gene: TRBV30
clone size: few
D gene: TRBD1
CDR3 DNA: TGTGCCTGGAGGACAGGGTACAGTGGAAACACCATATATTTT
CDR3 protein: CAWRTGYSGNTIYF

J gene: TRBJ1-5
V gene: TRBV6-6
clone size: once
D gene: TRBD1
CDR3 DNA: TGTGCCAGCAGCCCAGACAGGGGGCTCTATCAGCCCCAGCATTTT
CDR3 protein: CASSPDRGLYQPQHF

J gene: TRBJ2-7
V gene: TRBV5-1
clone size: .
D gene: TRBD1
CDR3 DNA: TGCGCCAGCAGCCCCCGATCGACAGGGGAAAACGAGCAGTACTTC
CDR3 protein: CASSPRSTGENEQYF

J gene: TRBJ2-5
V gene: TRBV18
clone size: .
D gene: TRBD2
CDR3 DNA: TGTGCCAGCTCCCGCGGGACTACTGGGGGTCTAGAGACCCAGTACTTC
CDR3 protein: CASSRGTTGGLETQYF

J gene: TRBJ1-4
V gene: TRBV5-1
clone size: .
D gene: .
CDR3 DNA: TGCGCCAGCCGAAAAGGGGATGAAAAACTGTTTTTT
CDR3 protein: CASRKGDEKLFF

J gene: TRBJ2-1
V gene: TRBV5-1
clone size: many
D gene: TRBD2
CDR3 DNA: TGCGCCAGCAGCGAACCGGGACTAGCGGGAGTCGAGCAGTTCTTC
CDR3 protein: CASSEPGLAGVEQFF

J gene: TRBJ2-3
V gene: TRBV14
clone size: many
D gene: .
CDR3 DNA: TGTGCCAGCAGCCAAGGTCGGGGAGACACAGATACGCAGTATTTT
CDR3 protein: CASSQGRGDTDTQYF

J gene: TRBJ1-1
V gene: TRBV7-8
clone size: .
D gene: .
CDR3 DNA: TGTGCCAGCAGCTACCGCACAGGGAGGACTGAAGCTTTCTTT
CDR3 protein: CASSYRTGRTEAFF

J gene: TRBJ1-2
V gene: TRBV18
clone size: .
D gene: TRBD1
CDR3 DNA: TGTGCCAGCTCAGAGGGACAGGGAGGCGATGGCTACACCTTC
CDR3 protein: CASSEGQGGDGYTF

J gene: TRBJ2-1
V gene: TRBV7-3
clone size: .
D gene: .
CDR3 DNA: TGTGCCAGCAGCTTAGGAAGCAATGAGCAGTTCTTC
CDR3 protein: CASSLGSNEQFF

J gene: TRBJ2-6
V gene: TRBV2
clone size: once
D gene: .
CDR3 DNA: TGTGCCAGCAGCCGGACGGGAGCCTCTGGGGCCAACGTCCTGACTTTC
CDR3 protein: CASSRTGASGANVLTF

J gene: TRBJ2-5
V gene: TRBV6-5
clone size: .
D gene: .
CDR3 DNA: TGTGCCAGCAGTTACTCATGGGGCCAAGAGACCCAGTACTTC
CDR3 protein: CASSYSWGQETQYF